This T cell receptor beta chain is drawn from a study of vaccination effects on CD4 cells after COVID-19. Sequenced by immunoSEQ multiplex PCR; TCRdb stores in-frame clones only, minus some. In the table there are around 50,000 clones, around 70% of which are singletons. After more than 8 days in culture, the CD4+ T cells were isolated. Subjects were given two BNT162b2 or mRNA-1273 vaccine doses. The CDR3 is 16 amino acids. Germline V gene data show CDR1 as MNHNS and CDR2 as SASEGT. The ends were cut back, 1 base at V and 4 bases at J, with 16 bases in the middle. In its sample, this clone was seen a few times. Its antigen is unknown.

Sequencing was performed on CD4+ T cells from PBMCs cultured without peptide, taken after COVID-19 vaccination. V is TRBV6-1 and J is TRBJ1-2; the D is unclear. This receptor was taken from a human donor who received a COVID-19 vaccine. CDR3 residues: CASSEGGWEFSYGYTF. The CDR3 nucleotides are TGTGCCAGCAGTGAAGGAGGTTGGGAGTTCTCCTATGGCTACACCTTC.